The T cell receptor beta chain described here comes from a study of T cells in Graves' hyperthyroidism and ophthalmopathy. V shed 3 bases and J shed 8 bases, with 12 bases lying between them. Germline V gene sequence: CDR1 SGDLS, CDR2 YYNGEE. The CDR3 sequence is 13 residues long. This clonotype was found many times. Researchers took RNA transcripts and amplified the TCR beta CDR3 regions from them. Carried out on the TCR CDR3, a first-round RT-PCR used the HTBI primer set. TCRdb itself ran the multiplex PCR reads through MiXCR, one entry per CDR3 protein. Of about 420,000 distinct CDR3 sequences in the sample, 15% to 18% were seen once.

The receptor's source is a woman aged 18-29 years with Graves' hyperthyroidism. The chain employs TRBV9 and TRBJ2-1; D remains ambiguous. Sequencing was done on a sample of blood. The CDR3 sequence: CASSADWLDEQFF. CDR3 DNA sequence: TGTGCCAGCAGCGCCGACTGGTTAGATGAGCAGTTCTTC. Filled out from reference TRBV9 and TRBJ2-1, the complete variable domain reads DSGVTQTPKHLITATGQRVTLRCSPRSGDLSVYWYQQSLDQGLQFLIQYYNGEERAKGNILERFSAQQFPDLHSELNLSSLELGDSALYFCASSADWLDEQFFGPGTRLTVL.